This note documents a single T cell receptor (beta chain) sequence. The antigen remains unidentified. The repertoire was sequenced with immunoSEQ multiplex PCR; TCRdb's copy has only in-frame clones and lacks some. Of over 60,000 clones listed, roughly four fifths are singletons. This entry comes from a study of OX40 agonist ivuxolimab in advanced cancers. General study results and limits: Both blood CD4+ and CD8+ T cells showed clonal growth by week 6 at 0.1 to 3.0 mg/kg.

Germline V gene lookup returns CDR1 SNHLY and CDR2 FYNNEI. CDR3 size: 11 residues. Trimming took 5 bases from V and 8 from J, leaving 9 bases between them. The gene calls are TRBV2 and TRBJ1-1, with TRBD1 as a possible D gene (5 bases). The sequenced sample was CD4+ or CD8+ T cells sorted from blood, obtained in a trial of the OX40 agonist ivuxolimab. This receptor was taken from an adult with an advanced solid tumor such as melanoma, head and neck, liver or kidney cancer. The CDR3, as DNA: TGTGCCAGCAGTTTTGCAGGGGAAGCTTTCTTT. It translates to CASSFAGEAFF.